This T cell receptor beta chain appears in the sequencing data of a study of blood T cell repertoires in COVID-19. Turning to the study itself: There were acute and convalescent COVID-19 samples, and they came from the United States, Italy and Spain.

This CDR3 spans 15 amino acids. V was clipped by 2 bases and J by 4 bases; unmatched bases: 3. Germline V gives CDR1 KGHSH, CDR2 LQKENI. Per the original methods: The authors estimated nucleated cell counts from reference gene primer amplification. Measured with immunoSEQ multiplex PCR; TCRdb has only the in-frame clones, and not every one. For V, J and clone size, that table is used; D and trimming come from the DNA. Here the sample spans about 73,000 clones, around 82% being singletons. The chain employs TRBV18 and TRBJ1-5; 9 bases align to TRBD1. Sequenced input: peripheral blood. The receptor comes from a man aged 45-65 years with active COVID-19. CDR3 in DNA: TGTGCCAGCTCACCAAACAGGGGGCGGAATCAGCCCCAGCATTTT. Its translation is CASSPNRGRNQPQHF.